These 21 T cell receptor beta chains were sequenced from one sample in a study of cytomegalovirus exposure and HLA in healthy donors. It was with 60 Vbeta and 13 Jbeta primers that the PCR ran. The repertoire was sequenced with immunoSEQ multiplex PCR; TCRdb's copy has only in-frame clones and lacks some. The sample comprises some 130,000 clones, roughly 74% of which are singletons, and roughly 7.3% rests with the top ten. Sequencing was done on a sample of PBMCs. Receptors were obtained from a male donor in good health and CMV-seronegative.

This chain connects TRBV19 to TRBJ2-2; D is perhaps TRBD1 (5 bases). The germline CDR1 and CDR2 sequences are LNHDA and SQIVND (reference sequence). V lost 7 bases, J lost 5 bases, and 14 bases lay in between. The CDR3 extends over 14 amino acids. The CDR3 DNA reads as TGTGCCAGTATTACGTGGGGCCGAACCGGGGAGCTGTTTTTT. Residues: CASITWGRTGELFF.

V gene TRBV28 combines with J gene TRBJ1-5; D may be TRBD1 (5 bases). The germline V gene has CDR1 MDHEN and CDR2 SYDVKM. V shed 2 bases and J shed 6 bases, with 11 bases lying between them. The CDR3 spans 14 residues. CDR3 nucleotide sequence: TGTGCCAGCAGTTTAGGGGCAGGGTCTCAGCCCCAGCATTTT. Amino acid sequence: CASSLGAGSQPQHF.

V usage is TRBV7-9 and J usage is TRBJ1-6; 7 bases are shared with TRBD1. The CDR3 runs to 15 residues. Germline trimming cut 2 bases from V and 7 bases from J; bases unmatched to any gene: 5. Germline values: CDR1 SEHNR, CDR2 FQNEAQ (reference sequence). CDR3 sequence (DNA): TGTGCCAGCAGCTTATTGAAGGGGGCGAATTCACCCCTCCACTTT. As protein: CASSLLKGANSPLHF.

The V gene is TRBV7-9, the J gene TRBJ2-7; D is undetermined. Between the trimmed V and J ends, which lost 1 base and 3 bases, there was a span of 7 bases. Germline V lookup: CDR1 SEHNR, CDR2 FQNEAQ (reference sequence). The CDR3 spans 13 residues. The DNA for the CDR3 is TGTGCCAGCAGCTTAGGACAAATCTACGAGCAGTACTTC. It translates to CASSLGQIYEQYF.

This chain links TRBV2 with TRBJ2-5; TRBD2 matches 9 bases. This CDR3 comprises 13 residues. The junction had 9 bases not matched to a gene; V was cut back by 11 bases and J by 5 bases. Germline lookup yields CDR1 SNHLY and CDR2 FYNNEI. This CDR3 is CALISGSGETQYF. CDR3 nucleotides: TGTGCCTTAATTAGCGGGAGTGGGGAGACCCAGTACTTC.

The gene calls are TRBV27 and TRBJ2-1; 8 bases agree with TRBD2. With 10 bases clipped from V and 5 bases from J, the junction kept 13 bases outside the gene matches. The germline V gene encodes CDR1 MNHEY and CDR2 SMNVEV (reference sequence). This CDR3 contains 15 residues. This CDR3 reads CATSSRGLAHNEQFF. CDR3 nucleotides: TGTGCCACCTCTTCCCGAGGACTAGCCCACAATGAGCAGTTCTTC.

The gene calls are TRBV29-1 and TRBJ1-1, with unresolved D. The germline V and J ends were trimmed by 2 bases and 0 bases, with 13 bases remaining between them. CDR1 and CDR2 from the germline V gene are SQVTM and ANQGSEA. The CDR3 extends over 15 amino acids. In nucleotides, the CDR3 is TGCAGCGTTGAAAAGCAGGACTCTATGAACACTGAAGCTTTCTTT. This gives the protein CSVEKQDSMNTEAFF.

The table lists this clone with a few counts. The chain links TRBV5-8 to TRBJ1-1; the D is unclear. Per the germline V gene, CDR1 is SGHTS and CDR2 is YDEGEE. The V and J ends lost 4 bases and 5 bases respectively, with 15 bases between them. The CDR3 is 14 amino acids. In nucleotides, the CDR3 is TGTGCCAGCAGCCTTTTCCTTCGAGGGACTGAAGCTTTCTTT. This gives the protein CASSLFLRGTEAFF.

This chain connects TRBV5-4 to TRBJ2-5; TRBD2 matches 16 bases. The CDR3 loop spans 19 amino acids. The germline gives CDR1 SGHNT, CDR2 YYREEE (reference sequence). Trimming removed 4 bases from V and 4 bases from J; junction bases left unmatched: 13. The CDR3 region has the DNA TGTGCCAGCAGCCATGGGACTAGCGGGGGGGTCCGGGTGTTAGAGACCCAGTACTTC. Its protein product is CASSHGTSGGVRVLETQYF.

This sequence joins TRBV30 and TRBJ1-3; no clear D. The CDR3 is made up of 13 amino acids. Germline V gene data show CDR1 as GTSNPN and CDR2 as SVGIG (reference sequence). DNA for the CDR3: TGTGCTCTGGGCGCCTCCTCTGGAAACACCATATATTTT. It encodes CALGASSGNTIYF.

The CDR3 nucleotides are TGTGCCTGGAGTGTACACGGTTATGGGAGGGCAGGCACAGATACGCAGTATTTT. It specifies CAWSVHGYGRAGTDTQYF. This chain links TRBV30 with TRBJ2-3; TRBD2 matches at 7 bases. The CDR3 spans 18 residues. V was pared by 0 bases and J by 1 base, with 13 bases of the junction left unmatched. Germline V lookup: CDR1 GTSNPN, CDR2 SVGIG (reference sequence).

The J gene is TRBJ2-7, the V gene TRBV6-5; weak D call: TRBD1 (6 bases). The germline gives CDR1 MNHEY, CDR2 SVGAGI. Between the trimmed V and J ends, which lost 3 bases and 3 bases, there was a span of 12 bases. There are 14 residues in the CDR3. The DNA of the CDR3 is TGTGCCAGCAGTTATTCCAAGGACAGCTACGAGCAGTACTTC. This translates into CASSYSKDSYEQYF.

The chain uses TRBV28 and TRBJ1-2; a weak D match, TRBD1 (5 bases). The germline V gene has CDR1 MDHEN and CDR2 SYDVKM. V was clipped by 8 bases and J by 3 bases, with 16 bases between them. CDR3 size: 14 residues. CDR3 in DNA: TGTGCCAGCGGGCGGCAGGGCTTTTACTATGGCTACACCTTC. It is translated as CASGRQGFYYGYTF.

The chain has TRBV19 and TRBJ1-5; 8 nucleotides match TRBD1. CDR1 LNHDA and CDR2 SQIVND come from the germline V gene (reference sequence). The CDR3 has 15 amino acids. The V gene end was trimmed by 6 bases and the J gene end by 2 bases; junction bases not matched to a gene: 6. CDR3 in amino acids: CASREDRDGNQPQHF. In nucleotides, the CDR3 is TGTGCCAGTAGGGAGGACAGGGATGGCAATCAGCCCCAGCATTTT.

The chain links TRBV30 to TRBJ1-6, with D possibly TRBD1 on 5 matching bases. CDR3 length equals 15 residues. Germline V gives CDR1 GTSNPN, CDR2 SVGIG (reference sequence). Trimming took 4 bases from V and 2 from J, leaving 12 bases between them. DNA for the CDR3: TGTGCCTGGAACACCCTGGGGCCCTATAATTCACCCCTCCACTTT. Translating gives CAWNTLGPYNSPLHF.

Remarks on this clone: At one of its ends the junction is not consistent with the germline gene, which may arise from a read error. This chain uses TRBV28 with TRBJ1-2; TRBD1 might be the D (6 bases). The CDR3 runs to 13 residues. Germline lookup yields CDR1 MDHEN and CDR2 SYDVKM. CDR3 residues: CASRVDRRNYFSF. CDR3 DNA sequence: TGTGCCAGCAGGGTCGACAGGCGTAACTATTTCTCCTTC.

The chain recombines TRBV7-9 with TRBJ1-4; 8 nucleotides align to TRBD1. The V segment lost 6 bases and the J segment 4 bases; nucleotides outside the gene matches: 13. Germline V gene sequence: CDR1 SEHNR, CDR2 FQNEAQ (reference sequence). The CDR3 runs to 17 residues. CDR3 amino acids: CASRENPGQVDNEKLFF. The CDR3 region has the DNA TGTGCCAGCAGAGAAAACCCGGGACAGGTGGATAATGAAAAACTGTTTTTT.

The CDR3 DNA sequence: TGTGCCAGCAGTTACAAGACAGGGCTTGAAGCTTTCTTT. It is translated as CASSYKTGLEAFF. The chain has TRBV27 and TRBJ1-1, with 7 bases matching TRBD1. Germline V gene data show CDR1 as MNHEY and CDR2 as SMNVEV (reference sequence). The V gene end was trimmed by 4 bases and the J gene end by 7 bases; junction bases not matched to a gene: 6. The CDR3 loop spans 13 amino acids.

The V gene is TRBV27, the J gene TRBJ2-3; 9 bases match TRBD2. After removal of 0 bases from V and 6 bases from J, the junction contained 4 bases not matched to a gene. CDR1 and CDR2 (germline): MNHEY, SMNVEV (reference sequence). The CDR3 is 15 residues long. DNA of the CDR3: TGTGCCAGCAGTTTATCGGTCAGCGGGGGGGATACGCAGTATTTT. This codes for CASSLSVSGGDTQYF.

V is TRBV19 and J is TRBJ2-1; 8 nucleotides line up with TRBD1. After removal of 3 bases from V and 7 bases from J, the junction contained 11 bases not matched to a gene. The CDR3 sequence is 16 residues long. Germline-derived CDR1 and CDR2 are LNHDA and SQIVND (reference sequence). Here the CDR3 reads CASSINLGQVKNEQFF. The CDR3 coding sequence is TGTGCCAGTAGTATCAATCTGGGACAGGTTAAGAATGAGCAGTTCTTC.

The chain employs TRBV4-3 and TRBJ2-7; weak D call: TRBD2 (5 bases). CDR1 and CDR2 from the germline V gene are LGHNA and YSLEER. The V and J ends lost 4 bases and 2 bases respectively, with 9 bases between them. The CDR3 covers 13 residues. The CDR3 bases are TGCGCCAGCAGCCCCGGGCGGGCCTACGAGCAGTACTTC. This encodes CASSPGRAYEQYF.